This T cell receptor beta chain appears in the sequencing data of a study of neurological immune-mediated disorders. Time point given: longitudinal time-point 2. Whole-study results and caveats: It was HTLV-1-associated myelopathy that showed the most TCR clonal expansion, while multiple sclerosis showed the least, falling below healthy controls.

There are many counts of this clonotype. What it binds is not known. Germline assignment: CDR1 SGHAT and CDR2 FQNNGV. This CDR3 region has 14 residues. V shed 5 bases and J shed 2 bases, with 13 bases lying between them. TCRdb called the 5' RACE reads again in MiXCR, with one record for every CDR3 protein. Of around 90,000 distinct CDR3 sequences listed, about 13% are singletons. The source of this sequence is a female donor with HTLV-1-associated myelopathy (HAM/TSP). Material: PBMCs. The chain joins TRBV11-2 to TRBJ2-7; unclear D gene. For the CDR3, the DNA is TGTGCCAGCAGCCGTTCAGAAACGACCTACGAGCAGTACTTC. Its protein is CASSRSETTYEQYF.